This T cell receptor (beta chain) was sequenced during a study of human T cells and chemical hapten exposure. Notes on the study in general: TCRs whose frequency exceeded 1 in 1000 remained the same following DPC sensitization.

This clonotype was observed at least ten times. Its antigen is not known. Time point: healthy volunteer bleed at 6 weeks. Extraction yielded total RNA from whole blood (unfractionated). Trimming removed 0 bases from V and 2 bases from J, with 9 bases in between. Germline V CDR1 and CDR2: DFQATT, SNEGSKA (reference sequence). The CDR3 loop spans 14 amino acids. The library attached unique molecular identifiers to individual cDNA molecules. As processed by the authors: Counts of TCRs in each sample centred on a median of about 95,000 and extended from around 24,000 to 710,000. TCRdb itself ran the RACE reads through MiXCR, one entry per CDR3 protein. The V and J calls shown here were made by TCRdb, not taken from the authors' results. The table shows some 65,000 distinct CDR3 sequences, with 6% to 7% occurring only once.

The clonotype comes from a female donor in good health. Some clones in this sample may be carry-over from other donors' samples. Specimen: whole blood. The chain carries TRBV20-1 and TRBJ2-3; TRBD2 is a possible D gene (5 bases). The CDR3 DNA is TGCAGTGCTAGAGAATCAGCGGCCACAGATACGCAGTATTTT. This codes for CSARESAATDTQYF.